The clone carrying this T cell receptor (beta chain) was seen just once. Its antigen is unknown. The source of the sample is a study of T cells in localized non-small cell lung cancer. Findings of the study overall: Uninvolved neighboring lung showed the greatest T cell clonality, exceeding tumor.

V lost 2 bases, J lost 4 bases, and 3 bases lay in between. CDR3 size: 11 residues. Looked up from germline, CDR1 is SGHRS and CDR2 is YFSETQ. Repertoires were generated with immunoSEQ multiplex PCR, while TCRdb's copy carries only in-frame clones and drops some. The top ten clones hold roughly 21% of a sample with about 82,000 clones, about 78% of them seen once. The chain recombines TRBV5-1 with TRBJ2-5, with D unclear. This TCR came from a man aged 40-75 years with stage II squamous cell lung carcinoma. The source material was PBMCs, sampled before any cancer treatment. The CDR3 sequence is CASSFGETQYF. CDR3 coding DNA: TGCGCCAGCAGCTTCGGAGAGACCCAGTACTTC.